Included here is one T cell receptor (beta chain) sequence, with context. The specificity of this receptor is unknown. Base qualities are missing; no much larger clone stands one base away. CD8 naive samples consisted of CD45RO-negative cells that were positively selected for CCR7, yielding a CD45RA+CCR7+ population without TemRA cells. The donors were healthy, HIV-negative adults who had no recently reported acute infections or vaccinations. Only Caucasian adults living in Nashville, Tennessee, USA were represented among the donors. Blood was collected by leukapheresis, and PBMCs were isolated by Ficoll-Histopaque density gradient centrifugation and then cryopreserved in liquid nitrogen vapor phase. Analytical flow cytometry was used to check the purity and quantity of every magnetically sorted T cell population. From each sorted fraction, genomic DNA was isolated and quantified by UV absorbance on a Nanodrop 2000c.

TCR CDR3 regions were amplified from genomic DNA by multiplex PCR using the deep immunoSEQ assay. Genomic DNA extracted from each cell subset was distributed evenly over all wells of several immunoSEQ 96-well plates, and each plate served as one replicate. For sorted subsets, roughly 200 ng genomic DNA, equal to 30,000 or so T cell genomes, was loaded into each replicate PCR. The purified libraries were quantified using a Qubit 3.0 fluorometer, sized with a Bioanalyzer 2100, and then quantified again using the KAPA Library Quantification kit. A separate single-read 150-cycle Illumina NextSeq 550 flow cell was used to sequence each immunoSEQ 96-well plate. From the authors' description of their analysis: Because the immunoSEQ output held only junctional sequences and lacked quality scores, the filtering could not match the filtering applied to full-length reads. Sequences were annotated with PyIR, a Python wrapper for IgBLAST v1.9, using IMGT germline references to assign V/J genes and CDR3. Reads were removed for weak V/J assignments (E-value above 1e-6), missing CDR3, stop codons, out-of-frame junctions, or ambiguous translated residues. V3J clonotypes were defined as sequences sharing an identical inferred V gene, J gene, and CDR3 amino acid sequence. Percentage overlap between repertoires was calculated by dividing the number of shared unique clonotypes by the size of the smaller repertoire. RTK rarefaction, the Chao1 estimator, and Recon v2.1 estimates of unobserved clonotypes were used to assess repertoire richness. OLGA was used to compute generation probabilities for all TCRbeta clonotypes that the gDNA method yielded from a few donors. TCRdb carries this immuneACCESS record with in-frame sequences only. Its versions omit some clonotypes, under half of them owing to an unresolved V gene in the studies checked, with the rest unexplained. V and J calls and clone size come straight from that table; D and trimming were deduced from the DNA. This sample has about 2 million clones in its table, and about 95% of those were observed once. Around 1% of the sample is taken by the ten largest.

This entry comes from a study of shared clonotypes between healthy human individuals (dated by TCRdb to the early 2020s). Background on the whole study: The cohort included a few men and two women between 18 and 49 years of age. For each donor, CD4 naive and CD4 memory were each run on three plates, CD8 naive on two plates, and CD8 memory on one plate. To estimate repertoire size and how much clonotypes are shared between individuals, the study performed deep sequencing of blood TCR repertoires from roughly five healthy adults. To increase sequencing depth and limit assay-specific biases, different laboratories used diverse techniques to prepare libraries and sequence TCR repertoires. Each donor's leukapheresis produced roughly between roughly 0.85 and 9.5 billion PBMCs. What the study reported, not specific to this receptor: Only blood was sampled, and tissue TCR repertoires likely differ from those in blood. The genetic and exposure-history diversity represented was limited by the small number of donors. When several donors were compared, the shared fraction of clonotypes was around 4.6% for naive CD4, 3.5% to 4% for naive CD8, 2% to 2.5% for memory CD4, and less than 0.45% for memory CD8. Compared with non-shared clonotypes, clonotypes shared by all four sorted-subset donors had higher generation probabilities. Pairwise subsampling led to the expectation that sequencing depth would affect the degree of clonotype sharing among donors. Naive subsets generally had larger estimated clonotype richness than memory subsets. Rarefaction of sorted-subset datasets indicated incomplete sequencing despite the large sequencing depth.

The CDR3, from cysteine to phenylalanine, totals 12 residues. The kept DNA is CDR3 alone, 36 bases in frame from the first base. The CDR1 and CDR2 encoded by the germline V gene are MDHEN and SYDVKM. Germline trimming amounts to 5 bases on V and 4 bases on J, with 1 as the count of junction bases outside the gene matches. The sample comprised naive CD8+ T cells sorted from blood. The cell subset or site label, read with the paper, signifies: CD45RA+CCR7+. The TCR comes from a man in his late teens or twenties in good health. The rearrangement combines TRBV28 with TRBJ1-2; the junction holds 7 bases that match TRBD1. The CDR3 region: CASSEGAYGYTF. The sequenced DNA is TGTGCCAGCAGTGAGGGGGCCTATGGCTACACCTTC.